These 16 T cell receptor beta chains were sequenced from one sample in a study of blood T cell repertoires in COVID-19. Using immunoSEQ multiplex PCR, the repertoire was profiled, and TCRdb retains in-frame clones only, with some absent. The sample includes some 250,000 clones, roughly 80% of them seen just once. Sequencing used peripheral blood. These receptors came from a woman of 80 years or more with COVID-19, enrolled during active disease.

With respect to this clone: At one boundary the junction diverges from the germline segment, which might be a read error. This chain connects TRBV7-7 to TRBJ2-1; 8 bases map to TRBD2. This CDR3 region has 15 residues. CDR1 and CDR2 from the germline V gene are SSHAT and FNYEAQ (reference sequence). CDR3 DNA sequence: TGTGCTAGCAGCACCCAAGCGGGGGCCCCCGGTGAGCAGTTCTTC. This sequence encodes CASSTQAGAPGEQFF.

The chain couples TRBV7-2 to TRBJ2-7; TRBD1 matches 11 bases. There are 15 residues in the CDR3. Per the germline V gene, CDR1 is SGHTA and CDR2 is FQGNSA. Germline trimming cut 5 bases from V and 5 bases from J; bases unmatched to any gene: 8. In DNA form, the CDR3 reads TGTGCCAGCAGCGCACAGGGACAGGGGGTACACGAGCAGTACTTC. Translated: CASSAQGQGVHEQYF.

The chain joins TRBV18 to TRBJ1-4; TRBD1 matches 8 bases. CDR1 and CDR2 (germline): KGHSH, LQKENI. The CDR3 covers 16 residues. Trimming cost V 5 bases and J 5 bases; bases outside gene matches: 10. CDR3 protein: CASSSRQGRRNEKLFF. CDR3 coding DNA: TGTGCCAGCTCATCCCGACAGGGGCGAAGAAATGAAAAACTGTTTTTT.

The chain has TRBV7-2 and TRBJ2-7, with no clear D. This CDR3 is built from 14 residues. CDR1 is SGHTA, CDR2 FQGNSA, per germline. V lost 1 base and J 3 bases, leaving 10 bases between the germline ends. The chain's CDR3 is CASSLEARIYEQYF. CDR3 DNA: TGTGCCAGCAGCTTAGAGGCCAGGATCTACGAGCAGTACTTC.

The rearrangement joins TRBV28 to TRBJ2-3; no definite D call. Per the germline V gene, CDR1 is MDHEN and CDR2 is SYDVKM. There are 11 residues in the CDR3. Deletions cut 8 bases from V and 5 bases from J, with 8 bases between. DNA for the CDR3: TGTGCCAGCGTATCAGGAGATACGCAGTATTTT. It yields the protein CASVSGDTQYF.

This clone was counted once. This sequence joins TRBV7-2 and TRBJ1-6; the match to TRBD1 covers 8 bases. V gave up 7 bases and J gave up 7 bases; unmatched junction bases: 6. This CDR3 is built from 14 residues. CDR1 is SGHTA, CDR2 FQGNSA, per germline. The CDR3 DNA is TGTGCCAGCAAAGAGGACAGGGTGAATTCACCCCTCCACTTT. Translating gives CASKEDRVNSPLHF. The full variable domain, completed using reference TRBV7-2 and TRBJ1-6, is GAGVSQSPSNKVTEKGKDVELRCDPISGHTALYWYRQSLGQGLEFLIYFQGNSAPDKSGLPSDRFSAERTGGSVSTLTIQRTQQEDSAVYLCASKEDRVNSPLHFGNGTRLTVT.

This chain joins TRBV4-3 and TRBJ1-2; a weak D match, TRBD1 (6 bases). This CDR3 is built from 16 residues. CDR1 LGHNA and CDR2 YSLEER come from the germline V gene. V lost 0 bases, J lost 4 bases, and 15 bases lay in between. CDR3 nucleotide sequence: TGCGCCAGCAGCCAAGATGTGACAGGCGTTCCCTATGGCTACACCTTC. This codes for CASSQDVTGVPYGYTF.

This sequence joins TRBV3-1 (or the pseudogene TRBV3-2) and TRBJ1-2; 7 nucleotides align to TRBD1. V lost 4 bases, J lost 4 bases, and 9 bases stayed unmatched. This CDR3 is built from 15 residues. Germline V gene data show CDR1 as LGHDT and CDR2 as YNNKEL (reference sequence). The CDR3, as DNA: TGTGCCAGCAGCCGGGCAGGGGGATTCGGCTATGGCTACACCTTC. Encoded protein: CASSRAGGFGYGYTF.

This chain joins TRBV5-1 and TRBJ2-1; D unclear. The CDR3 is 15 amino acids. Germline-derived CDR1 and CDR2 are SGHRS and YFSETQ. V dropped 0 bases and J dropped 3 bases, with 10 bases sitting between them. This chain's CDR3 is CASSLVSGNYNEQFF. Written as DNA, the CDR3 is TGCGCCAGCAGCTTGGTATCAGGCAACTACAATGAGCAGTTCTTC.

The chain combines TRBV27 with TRBJ1-2; TRBD1 matches 10 bases. With V trimmed by 5 bases and J by 2 bases, 2 bases remained unmatched. Per germline, CDR1 MNHEY and CDR2 SMNVEV (reference sequence). The CDR3 extends over 14 amino acids. Written as DNA, the CDR3 is TGTGCCAGCAGTCCGGGACAGGGGAACTATGGCTACACCTTC. The encoded protein is CASSPGQGNYGYTF.

The chain uses TRBV29-1 and TRBJ2-3; 8 bases fit TRBD2. The germline gives CDR1 SQVTM, CDR2 ANQGSEA. CDR3 length: 15 residues. The V gene end was trimmed by 7 bases and the J gene end by 1 base; junction bases not matched to a gene: 10. CDR3 nucleotide sequence: TGCAGCGCCGACGGGCTAGCGGGCCGCACAGATACGCAGTATTTT. Its translation: CSADGLAGRTDTQYF.

This sequence joins TRBV5-1 and TRBJ2-3, with TRBD2 as a possible D gene (5 bases). The CDR3 contains 12 residues. The germline V gene has CDR1 SGHRS and CDR2 YFSETQ. V was clipped by 5 bases and J by 6 bases, with 10 bases between them. CDR3 in amino acids: CASSLSGDTQYF. Here the CDR3 DNA reads TGCGCCAGCAGTTTATCGGGGGATACGCAGTATTTT.

The rearrangement links TRBV6-5 to TRBJ1-1; D remains unclear. This CDR3 has 15 amino acids. V was clipped by 6 bases and J by 0 bases, with 14 bases between them. Germline CDR1 and CDR2: MNHEY and SVGAGI. For the CDR3, the DNA is TGTGCCAGCAGCCGTTCGGGAGCCCTGAACACTGAAGCTTTCTTT. Encoded protein: CASSRSGALNTEAFF.

V usage is TRBV30 and J usage is TRBJ2-2; D perhaps matches TRBD2 (5 bases). This CDR3 comprises 15 residues. Trimming removed 3 bases at V and 1 base at J, with 12 bases between. Germline CDR1 GTSNPN, CDR2 SVGIG (reference sequence). CDR3 in amino acids: CAWRPGLMNTGELFF. The CDR3 coding sequence is TGTGCCTGGAGACCCGGACTGATGAACACCGGGGAGCTGTTTTTT.

The rearrangement joins TRBV28 to TRBJ1-5; TRBD1 matches at 7 bases. Losses at the gene ends were 6 bases for V and 5 bases for J; bases not matched to a gene: 13. From germline, CDR1 is MDHEN and CDR2 SYDVKM. The CDR3 consists of 16 residues. CDR3 DNA sequence: TGTGCCAGCAGCCCATGGGGCCAGGGGGACGATCAGCCCCAGCATTTT. Protein sequence: CASSPWGQGDDQPQHF. The whole variable domain, filled in from reference TRBV28 and TRBJ1-5, reads DVKVTQSSRYLVKRTGEKVFLECVQDMDHENMFWYRQDPGLGLRLIYFSYDVKMKEKGDIPEGYSVSREKKERFSLILESASTNQTSMYLCASSPWGQGDDQPQHFGDGTRLSIL.

As to this clone: Other DNA sequences of this sample code for an identical CDR3. This chain links TRBV2 with TRBJ1-5; D perhaps matches TRBD1 (6 bases). Germline V gives CDR1 SNHLY, CDR2 FYNNEI. There are 14 residues in the CDR3. The germline V and J ends were trimmed by 3 bases and 2 bases, with 8 bases remaining between them. The CDR3 reads CASSDRGGNQPQHF. CDR3 bases: TGTGCCAGCAGTGACAGGGGAGGCAATCAGCCCCAGCATTTT.